The 17 T cell receptor beta chains below were found in one sample sequenced in a study of CD8+CD57+ T cells in acquired aplastic anemia. Genomic DNA was employed as the template in profiling TCR beta VDJ and CDR3. TCRdb ran MiXCR on the reads and lists one entry per CDR3 protein. This sample has 250,000 to 300,000 distinct CDR3 sequences, with roughly half found just once. Sequenced sample: sorted CD4+, CD8+, or CD8+CD57+ T cells (not recorded which) from PBMCs. The receptors were sampled from a human donor with severe aplastic anemia or a healthy control (not recorded which).

This rearrangement joins TRBV24-1 to TRBJ2-5, with D possibly called TRBD1 or TRBD2 (5 bases each). The CDR3 is 14 residues long. V was cut by 10 bases and J by 2 bases, with 16 bases left in between. Germline assignment: CDR1 KGHDR and CDR2 SFDVKD. CDR3 nucleotides: TGTGCCACGACTGACCGGGGACGGCAAGAGACCCAGTACTTC. Encoded protein: CATTDRGRQETQYF.

This clonotype was recorded many times. One end of the junction is discordant with germline, which a read error may explain. The chain couples TRBV6-2 or TRBV6-3 to TRBJ1-2; D possibly corresponds to TRBD1 (5 bases). This CDR3 has 10 amino acids. The germline V gene encodes CDR1 MNHEY and CDR2 SVGEGT. The CDR3 coding sequence is TGTGCCAGCAGAGACGGTACGGACAAGTTC. Amino acid sequence: CASRDGTDKF.

The chain has TRBV7-3 and TRBJ2-1, with D maybe TRBD1 (5 bases). CDR1 and CDR2 from the germline V gene are SGHTA and FQGTGA. V was shortened by 4 bases and J by 9 bases, with 7 bases between the two germline ends. This CDR3 region has 11 residues. CDR3 bases: TGTGCCAGCAGCTCCCAGGGTGAGCAGTTCTTC. This translates into CASSSQGEQFF.

The rearrangement uses TRBV20-1 and TRBJ2-7; tentatively, D is TRBD1 (6 bases). Trimming cost V 1 base and J 9 bases, with 13 bases left between them. The CDR3 covers 12 residues. Per the germline V gene, CDR1 is DFQATT and CDR2 is SNEGSKA (reference sequence). The CDR3 spells CSARVRRGGQYF. The CDR3 DNA sequence: TGCAGTGCTAGAGTTCGCAGGGGTGGGCAGTACTTC.

Concerning this clonotype: A single base separates this from a much larger clone, so it may be a read error. Here the CDR3 omits its conserved ending phenylalanine or tryptophan, so a read error is the likely source. The chain recombines TRBV9 with TRBJ2-2; possible D gene TRBD1, 5 bases. CDR1 and CDR2 (germline): SGDLS, YYNGEE. This CDR3 comprises 14 residues. CDR3 sequence reads: CVSNQGGSAGELFV. The CDR3 DNA reads TGTGTCAGCAATCAGGGTGGGTCGGCCGGGGAGCTGTTTGTT.

This clonotype occurred many times. At one end the junction does not follow the germline gene, possibly because of a read error. The chain carries TRBV7-9 and TRBJ2-3, with D maybe TRBD1 (5 bases). The CDR3 extends over 11 amino acids. Germline CDR1 is SEHNR and CDR2 is FQNEAQ (reference sequence). The CDR3 reads CASSSTVTQYF. CDR3 bases: TGTGCCAGCAGCTCGACAGTTACGCAGTATTTT.

The rearrangement joins TRBV24-1 to TRBJ1-2, with 8 nucleotides matching TRBD1. From germline, CDR1 is KGHDR and CDR2 SFDVKD. The CDR3 is 14 residues long. V trimming: 4 bases; J trimming: 4 bases; junction bases outside the gene matches: 4. For the CDR3, the DNA is TGTGCCACCAGTGACCCCGGACAGGGCTATGGCTACACCTTC. Protein: CATSDPGQGYGYTF.

The gene calls are TRBV6-6 and TRBJ2-3; TRBD1 matches at 10 bases. The CDR3 is 17 amino acids. V shed 10 bases and J 5 bases; nucleotides not matched to a gene: 18. The germline V gene encodes CDR1 MNHNY and CDR2 SVGAGI (reference sequence). The CDR3 region is CATTPPWGQGIGDTQYF. DNA for the CDR3: TGTGCCACCACACCTCCCTGGGGACAGGGGATTGGAGATACGCAGTATTTT.

This clonotype has ten or more counts. The chain employs TRBV11-2 and TRBJ2-1; D perhaps matches TRBD2 (6 bases). The germline CDR1 and CDR2 sequences are SGHAT and FQNNGV. Trimming removed 4 bases from V and 4 bases from J, with 17 bases in between. This CDR3 spans 16 amino acids. DNA for the CDR3: TGTGCCAGCAGCTCGGGACTCTCCATCGTATACAATGAGCAGTTCTTC. It specifies CASSSGLSIVYNEQFF.

The genes are TRBV20-1 and TRBJ1-2, with D possibly being TRBD1 (6 bases). The ends were cut back, 2 bases at V and 3 bases at J, with 13 bases in the middle. CDR3 length: 14 residues. Germline CDR1 and CDR2: DFQATT and SNEGSKA (reference sequence). In DNA form, the CDR3 reads TGCAGTGCTAGATCGGGGGGGCGCGACTATGGCTACACCTTC. It is translated as CSARSGGRDYGYTF.

This chain links TRBV6-1 with TRBJ2-7, with 7 nucleotides matching TRBD2. Germline V CDR1 and CDR2: MNHNS, SASEGT. V gave up 4 bases and J gave up 0 bases; unmatched junction bases: 3. CDR3 size: 14 residues. The CDR3 DNA sequence: TGTGCCAGCAGTGGACGCGGGAGCTCCTACGAGCAGTACTTC. Translating gives CASSGRGSSYEQYF.

V usage is TRBV20-1 and J usage is TRBJ2-1, with a possible D match to TRBD2 (6 bases). The germline CDR1 and CDR2 sequences are DFQATT and SNEGSKA (reference sequence). The CDR3 spans 12 residues. Trimming took 7 bases from V and 9 from J, leaving 16 bases between them. The CDR3 sequence is CSGRSGGSEQFF. CDR3 coding DNA: TGCAGTGGCAGGTCCGGGGGTAGTGAGCAGTTCTTC.

The V gene is TRBV10-3, the J gene TRBJ1-5, with D possibly being TRBD1 (6 bases). V was clipped by 6 bases and J by 2 bases, with 14 bases between them. The CDR3 is made up of 15 amino acids. The V gene's germline CDR1 is ENHRY and CDR2 SYGVKD. CDR3 loop: CAIRTSGGGNQPQHF. In nucleotides, the CDR3 is TGTGCCATCAGGACTAGCGGGGGCGGCAATCAGCCCCAGCATTTT.

This clonotype occurred many times. This chain connects TRBV6-2 or TRBV6-3 to TRBJ2-2; D uncertain. Between the trimmed V and J ends, which lost 6 bases and 6 bases, there was a span of 11 bases. CDR3 size: 13 residues. Germline V CDR1 and CDR2: MNHEY, SVGEGT. CDR3: CASRDVWAGELFF. Written as DNA, the CDR3 is TGTGCCAGCAGGGACGTTTGGGCCGGGGAGCTGTTTTTT.

This clonotype was observed many times. The chain links TRBV19 to TRBJ1-3; weak D call: TRBD1 (6 bases). There are 14 residues in the CDR3. V lost 4 bases and J lost 6, with 13 bases in between. Germline V gene lookup returns CDR1 LNHDA and CDR2 SQIVND (reference sequence). Written as DNA, the CDR3 is TGTGCCAGTAGTACCCCCGGACAGATAAACACCATATATTTT. Amino acids: CASSTPGQINTIYF.

This clonotype was recorded only once. V and J are TRBV10-1 and TRBJ2-7; TRBD1 matches 7 bases. The CDR3 loop spans 14 amino acids. The V and J ends lost 2 bases and 7 bases, in that order; junction bases with no gene match: 8. The germline CDR1 and CDR2 sequences are WNHNN and SYGVQD (reference sequence). CDR3: CASSEATGLVEQYF. CDR3 in DNA: TGCGCCAGCAGTGAGGCGACAGGGTTAGTTGAGCAGTACTTC.

This clonotype came up many times. The chain uses TRBV7-3 and TRBJ2-3, with 9 bases aligning to TRBD2. V dropped 6 bases and J dropped 1; count of bases not matched to a gene: 5. This CDR3 is built from 15 residues. Germline assignment: CDR1 SGHTA and CDR2 FQGTGA. The CDR3 is CASSSLAGGTDTQYF. CDR3 DNA sequence: TGTGCCAGCAGTTCCTTAGCGGGGGGCACAGATACGCAGTATTTT. The whole variable domain, remainder taken from reference TRBV7-3 and TRBJ2-3, is GAGVSQTPSNKVTEKGKYVELRCDPISGHTALYWYRQSLGQGPEFLIYFQGTGAADDSGLPNDRFFAVRPEGSVSTLKIQRTERGDSAVYLCASSSLAGGTDTQYFGPGTRLTVL.